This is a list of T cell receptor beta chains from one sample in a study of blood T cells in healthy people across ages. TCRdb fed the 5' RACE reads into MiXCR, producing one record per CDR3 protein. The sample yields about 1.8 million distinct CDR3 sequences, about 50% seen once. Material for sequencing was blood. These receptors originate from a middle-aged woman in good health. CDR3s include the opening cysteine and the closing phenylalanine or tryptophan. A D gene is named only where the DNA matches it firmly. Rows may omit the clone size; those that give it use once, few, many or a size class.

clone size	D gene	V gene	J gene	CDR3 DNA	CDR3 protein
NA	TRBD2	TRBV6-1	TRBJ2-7	TGTGCCAGTGCAGCGGGGGGTCCTTACGAGCAGTACTTC	CASAAGGPYEQYF
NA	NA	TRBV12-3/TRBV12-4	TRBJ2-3	TGTGCCAGCAGCCCCGGACGGCGCGGAGATACGCAGTATTTT	CASSPGRRGDTQYF
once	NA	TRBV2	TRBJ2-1	TGTGCCAGCAGCGCGGACAGAAGCCGGGGTTCTGAGCAGTTCTTC	CASSADRSRGSEQFF
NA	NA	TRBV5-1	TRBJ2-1	TGCGCCAGCAGCTCTGGACTAGGGGACAATGAGCTGTTCTTC	CASSSGLGDNELFF
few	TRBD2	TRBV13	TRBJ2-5	TGTGCCAGCAGCCGGGGGGGCGCCACAAAAGAGACCCAGTACTTC	CASSRGGATKETQYF
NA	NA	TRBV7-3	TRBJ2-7	TGTGCCAGCAGCTTAACGACAGCCGCCTACGAGCAGTACTTC	CASSLTTAAYEQYF
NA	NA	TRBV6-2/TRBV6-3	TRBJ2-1	TGTGCCAGCAGGCTAGCCGGTGAGCAGTTCTTC	CASRLAGEQFF
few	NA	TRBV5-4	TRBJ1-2	TGTGCTAGCAGCTTCCCCTTTAATAACTATGGCTACACCTTC	CASSFPFNNYGYTF
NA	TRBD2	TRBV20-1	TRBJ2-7	TGCAGTGCTAGTATTCGAGCTAGCGGGAGTCTCGAGCAGTACTTC	CSASIRASGSLEQYF
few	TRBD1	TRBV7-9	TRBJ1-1	TGTGCCAGCAGCTTATTGGGACAGGGGGGCACTGAAGCTTTCTTT	CASSLLGQGGTEAFF
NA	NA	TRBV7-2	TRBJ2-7	TGTGCCAGCAGTCTGATAATGGGGGCAAAATACGAGCAGTACTTC	CASSLIMGAKYEQYF
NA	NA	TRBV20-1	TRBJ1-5	TGCAGTGCTACTACCCACAGGGAAAAAAATCAGCCCCAGCATTTT	CSATTHREKNQPQHF
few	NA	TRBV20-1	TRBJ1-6	TGCAGTGCTAGTTCCTTGACAGGCCATTATGCAAAAGGTCCAAATTCACCCCTCCACTTT	CSASSLTGHYAKGPNSPLHF
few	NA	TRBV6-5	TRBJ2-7	TGTGCCAGCAGTTACTCGGCCGGGGGGCATAACGAGCAGTACTTC	CASSYSAGGHNEQYF
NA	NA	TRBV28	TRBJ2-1	TGTGCCAGCAGTTTGGGGGGGCTTAGGACGAATGAGCAGTTCTTC	CASSLGGLRTNEQFF
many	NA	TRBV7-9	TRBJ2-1	TGTGCCAGCAGCCAACCCCTGACTGGGGGGGGCCATTACAATGAGCAGTTCTTC	CASSQPLTGGGHYNEQFF
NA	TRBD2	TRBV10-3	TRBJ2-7	TGTGCCATCAGAGGGACTAGCTACGAGCAGTACTTC	CAIRGTSYEQYF
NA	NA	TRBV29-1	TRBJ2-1	TGCAGCGGCCAGACAGGTCGTGTTGAGCAGTTCTTC	CSGQTGRVEQFF
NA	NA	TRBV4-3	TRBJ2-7	TGCGCCAGCAGCCAAGATGTGCAGGGGAGGGGTTACGAGCAGTACTTC	CASSQDVQGRGYEQYF
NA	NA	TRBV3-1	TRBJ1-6	TGTGCCAGCAGCCATCTTGGACAGTATAATTCACCCCTCCACTTT	CASSHLGQYNSPLHF
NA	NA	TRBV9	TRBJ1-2	TGTGCCAGCAGCGTAGAGGGAAGGGGGGTTAACTATGGCTACACCTTC	CASSVEGRGVNYGYTF
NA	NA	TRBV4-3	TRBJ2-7	TGCGCCAGCAGCCCACTTGACGGGCAAAGCTACGAGCAGTACTTC	CASSPLDGQSYEQYF
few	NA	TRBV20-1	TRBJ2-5	TGCAGTGCTAGATTGGGGGCCCGAGAGACCCAGTACTTC	CSARLGARETQYF
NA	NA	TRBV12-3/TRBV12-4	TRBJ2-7	TGTGCCTCGACGGGGCGGCGGGGAGGCATCGAGCAGTACTTC	CASTGRRGGIEQYF
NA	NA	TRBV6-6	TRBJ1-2	TGTGCCAGCAGGGAGCGCCAGGGGTCGGATGGCTACACCTTC	CASRERQGSDGYTF